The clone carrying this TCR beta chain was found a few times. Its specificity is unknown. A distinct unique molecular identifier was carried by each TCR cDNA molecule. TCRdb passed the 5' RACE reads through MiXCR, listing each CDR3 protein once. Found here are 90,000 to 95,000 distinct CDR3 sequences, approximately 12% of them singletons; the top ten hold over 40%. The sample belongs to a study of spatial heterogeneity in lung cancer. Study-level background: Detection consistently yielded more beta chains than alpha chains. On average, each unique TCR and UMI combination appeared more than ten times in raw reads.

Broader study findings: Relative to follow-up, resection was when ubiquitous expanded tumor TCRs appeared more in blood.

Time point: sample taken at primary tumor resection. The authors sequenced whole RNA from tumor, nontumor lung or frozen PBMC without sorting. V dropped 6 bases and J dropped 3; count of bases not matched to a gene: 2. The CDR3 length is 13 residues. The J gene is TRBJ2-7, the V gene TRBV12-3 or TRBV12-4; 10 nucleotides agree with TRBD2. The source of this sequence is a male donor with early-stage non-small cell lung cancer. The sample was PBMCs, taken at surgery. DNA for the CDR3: TGTGCCAGCAGGGCTAGCGGGGGCTACGAGCAGTACTTC. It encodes CASRASGGYEQYF.